The T cell receptor (beta chain) described here comes from a study of early T cells in non-severe SARS-CoV-2 infection. As for the study in general: Bulk RNA isolated from unsorted whole blood underwent sequencing; chains were not paired.

Only a few counts were recorded for this clonotype. The antigen remains unidentified. General study results and limits: CD4 and private specificities were missed by VDJdb matching, which favored anti-spike CD8 responses.

Unique molecular identifiers tagged individual cDNA molecules. TCRdb re-analysed the 5' RACE reads in MiXCR, keeping a single row per CDR3 protein. The sample records tens of thousands of distinct CDR3 sequences, around 12% being singletons. CDR3 length equals 17 residues. In germline, CDR1 is SGHRS, CDR2 YFSETQ. With V trimmed by 5 bases and J by 0 bases, 5 bases remained unmatched. The genes are TRBV5-1 and TRBJ2-3, with 14 bases fitting TRBD2. The receptor was derived from an adult who was a healthcare worker with PCR-confirmed SARS-CoV-2 infection or an uninfected control (not recorded which). Sequenced: whole blood. CDR3 nucleotide sequence: TGCGCCAGCAGTCTAGGACTAGCGGGAGGTAGCACAGATACGCAGTATTTT. This codes for CASSLGLAGGSTDTQYF.